The 22 T cell receptor beta chains listed next were all sequenced from one sample in a study of blood T cells in healthy people across ages. The authors ran a second PCR of about 7 to 11 cycles using a sample-barcoded 5' primer and a J-beta primer mix. MiXCR, applied by TCRdb to the 5' RACE reads, yields one record per CDR3 protein. The sample includes hundreds of thousands of distinct CDR3 sequences, approximately 30% of them seen just once. The source material was blood. These receptors all stem from a woman older than 75 in good health.

This clonotype was counted at least ten times. The chain uses TRBV6-5 and TRBJ2-3, with 11 bases that match TRBD1. This CDR3 is built from 15 residues. In germline, CDR1 is MNHEY, CDR2 SVGAGI. J was trimmed by 2 bases and V by 2 bases; bases with no gene match: 0. CDR3 in amino acids: CASSYGQGATDTQYF. CDR3 sequence (DNA): TGTGCCAGCAGTTACGGACAGGGGGCCACAGATACGCAGTATTTT.

This clonotype was seen repeatedly, ten times or more. V usage is TRBV5-5 and J usage is TRBJ2-7; D is ambiguous. V dropped 1 base and J dropped 7 bases, with 9 bases sitting between them. Germline V gives CDR1 SGHKS, CDR2 YYEKEE (reference sequence). The CDR3 totals 12 residues. The CDR3 here is CASSLKFEEQYF. In DNA, the CDR3 is TGTGCCAGCAGCTTGAAGTTCGAGGAGCAGTACTTC.

This clonotype was picked up a small number of times. The chain is built from TRBV7-2 and TRBJ2-2, with 11 bases matching TRBD2. The CDR3 length is 15 residues. V lost 1 base, J lost 11 bases, and 6 bases stayed unmatched. CDR1 and CDR2 (germline): SGHTA, FQGNSA. The CDR3 spells CASSLDSGGGRELFF. The CDR3 bases are TGTGCCAGCAGCTTAGATAGCGGGGGGGGACGTGAGCTGTTTTTT.

Concerning this clonotype itself: A read error may explain this, as a much larger clone is one base away. The V and J genes are TRBV4-3 and TRBJ1-2; 9 positions agree with TRBD1. There are 16 residues in the CDR3. The germline V gene has CDR1 LGHNA and CDR2 YSLEER. With 0 bases clipped from V and 7 bases from J, the junction kept 9 bases outside the gene matches. CDR3 nucleotide sequence: TGCGCCAGCAGCCAAGATGATAGGGGACAGGGCCCTGGCTACACCTTC. It codes for CASSQDDRGQGPGYTF.

This clonotype occurred many times. The chain couples TRBV14 to TRBJ1-2, with a tentative D call TRBD1 (6 bases). The CDR3 is made up of 14 amino acids. Per germline, CDR1 SGHDN and CDR2 FVKESK. Trimming left V 1 base short and J 8 bases short, with 14 bases between. The CDR3 DNA reads TGTGCCAGCAGCCAAGTCGACAGGAGAAGGGGCTACACCTTC. Its translation is CASSQVDRRRGYTF. Full variable domain (remainder filled in from reference TRBV14 and TRBJ1-2): EAGVTQFPSHSVIEKGQTVTLRCDPISGHDNLYWYRRVMGKEIKFLLHFVKESKQDESGMPNNRFLAERTGGTYSTLKVQPAELEDSGVYFCASSQVDRRRGYTFGSGTRLTVV.

In its sample, this clonotype was seen many times. The rearrangement uses TRBV20-1 and TRBJ2-7, with 8 positions matching TRBD2. The J segment lost 4 bases and the V segment lost 1 base, leaving 6 bases of the junction unmatched. The germline CDR1 and CDR2 sequences are DFQATT and SNEGSKA (reference sequence). CDR3 length: 14 residues. The CDR3 is CSARGPSGGYEQYF. The CDR3 DNA is TGCAGTGCTAGAGGTCCCTCGGGGGGGTACGAGCAGTACTTC.

This clonotype has only a few counts. The chain links TRBV4-2 to TRBJ2-7; D call uncertain. From germline, CDR1 is LGHNA and CDR2 YNFKEQ. This CDR3 contains 12 residues. V lost 0 bases to trimming and J lost 4 bases, with 4 bases between them. The CDR3 here is CASSQDLYEQYF. CDR3 nucleotide sequence: TGTGCCAGCAGCCAAGATCTTTACGAGCAGTACTTC.

This clonotype was found a few times. This chain links TRBV20-1 with TRBJ1-6; 9 bases map to TRBD1. The ends lost 7 bases at V and 7 bases at J; junction bases unmatched: 5. The CDR3 is 13 amino acids. Germline lookup yields CDR1 DFQATT and CDR2 SNEGSKA (reference sequence). Written as DNA, the CDR3 is TGCAGTGGGAGGACAGGGGTGAATTCACCCCTCCACTTT. Amino acid sequence: CSGRTGVNSPLHF.

The table lists this clonotype with a few counts. A clone one base away is much larger, so this may be a read error. V and J are TRBV12-3 or TRBV12-4 and TRBJ2-3; D unresolved. The CDR3 sequence is 11 residues long. The CDR3 sequence: CASRTADAQYF. The CDR3 DNA follows: TGTGCCAGCCGTACCGCAGATGCGCAGTATTTT.

The gene calls are TRBV20-1 and TRBJ2-5; 8 bases fit TRBD2. The closer fit of TRBJ2-7 to the DNA end suggests the J call may be wrong. This CDR3 region has 15 residues. From germline, CDR1 is DFQATT and CDR2 SNEGSKA (reference sequence). CDR3 amino acids: CSVWGSGGALDEQYF. CDR3 in DNA: TGCAGTGTTTGGGGTTCCGGGGGGGCCCTAGACGAGCAGTACTTC.

The CDR3 DNA reads as TGTGCCAGCGCGGCGGGCTACGAGCAGTACTTC. Its translation: CASAAGYEQYF. This chain links TRBV6-1 with TRBJ2-7, with D perhaps matching TRBD2 (5 bases). CDR3 length: 11 residues. The V end lost 8 bases, the J end lost 3 bases, and 8 bases lay between the germline ends. Germline V gives CDR1 MNHNS, CDR2 SASEGT.

In this sample, this clonotype turned up a few times. The chain is built from TRBV7-9 and TRBJ1-1; TRBD1 matches 8 bases. The germline gives CDR1 SEHNR, CDR2 FQNEAQ (reference sequence). The junction had 11 bases not matched to a gene; V was cut back by 2 bases and J by 0 bases. This CDR3 has 18 residues. CDR3 protein: CASSLTPRGLLMNTEAFF. In DNA form, the CDR3 reads TGTGCCAGCAGCTTAACCCCCAGGGGGCTATTAATGAACACTGAAGCTTTCTTT.

This clonotype was observed a few times. The chain recombines TRBV9 with TRBJ2-2; D is unclear. V lost 0 bases to trimming and J lost 1 base, with 10 bases between them. The germline gives CDR1 SGDLS, CDR2 YYNGEE. The CDR3 is 16 residues long. CDR3 region: CASSVASVKNTGELFF. CDR3 in DNA: TGTGCCAGCAGCGTAGCGTCCGTTAAGAACACCGGGGAGCTGTTTTTT.

This clonotype was seen more than once but under ten times. V gene TRBV28 combines with J gene TRBJ2-1, with D possibly TRBD1 on 7 matching bases. The ends were cut back, 5 bases at V and 10 bases at J, with 18 bases in the middle. The CDR3 runs to 14 residues. Germline CDR1 MDHEN, CDR2 SYDVKM. The CDR3 sequence: CASSRPRGAREQFF. CDR3 nucleotides: TGTGCCAGCAGTCGACCCAGGGGGGCCCGGGAGCAGTTCTTC.

The V and J genes are TRBV10-3 and TRBJ2-3; D perhaps matches TRBD1 (5 bases). V gave up 3 bases and J gave up 4 bases, with 14 bases separating them. The CDR3 sequence is 15 residues long. The germline V gene has CDR1 ENHRY and CDR2 SYGVKD. CDR3: CAISDQPKGADTQYF. The CDR3 nucleotides are TGTGCCATCAGTGACCAGCCTAAAGGGGCAGATACGCAGTATTTT.

Concerning this clonotype itself: A much larger clone differs by one base, so this may be a read error. The chain is built from TRBV5-1 and TRBJ2-7; 14 bases align to TRBD2. Germline assignment: CDR1 SGHRS and CDR2 YFSETQ. With 1 base clipped from V and 7 bases from J, the junction kept 13 bases outside the gene matches. The CDR3 loop spans 18 amino acids. CDR3 protein: CASSLFSGTSGGNNEQYF. As DNA, the CDR3 is TGCGCCAGCAGCTTGTTTTCCGGGACTAGCGGGGGAAACAATGAGCAGTACTTC.

This chain connects TRBV5-1 to TRBJ2-1; TRBD2 matches 9 bases. V was clipped by 2 bases and J by 1 base; unmatched bases: 7. CDR1 SGHRS and CDR2 YFSETQ come from the germline V gene. The CDR3 extends over 17 amino acids. Written as DNA, the CDR3 is TGCGCCAGCAGCTTATGGGGCGGGGGGGATTCCTACAATGAGCAGTTCTTC. Its protein product is CASSLWGGGDSYNEQFF.

In this sample, this clonotype turned up many times. The gene calls are TRBV7-2 and TRBJ2-3; D not resolved. The CDR3 runs to 14 residues. Trimming took off 1 base at V and 2 bases at J, with 7 bases between the two ends. Germline loops: CDR1 SGHTA, CDR2 FQGNSA. Here the CDR3 DNA reads TGTGCCAGCAGCTTAGGAAAGATCACAGATACGCAGTATTTT. It encodes CASSLGKITDTQYF.

The rearrangement links TRBV7-9 to TRBJ2-5; 11 nucleotides agree with TRBD2. Germline V lookup: CDR1 SEHNR, CDR2 FQNEAQ (reference sequence). The CDR3 spans 16 residues. V was pared by 8 bases and J by 2 bases, with 10 bases of the junction left unmatched. The CDR3 is CASGNGTSGQQETQYF. The CDR3 DNA follows: TGTGCCAGCGGCAACGGGACTAGCGGACAGCAAGAGACCCAGTACTTC.

For this clonotype: The junction differs from germline at one of its ends, possibly a read error. In DNA form, the CDR3 reads TGTGCTAGCAGCTTGGGACAGGGGACGGGGGAGACCCAGTACTTC. Amino acid sequence: CASSLGQGTGETQYF. The J gene is TRBJ2-5, the V gene TRBV7-7; 10 positions agree with TRBD1. The germline gives CDR1 SSHAT, CDR2 FNYEAQ (reference sequence). The CDR3 loop spans 15 amino acids. Full variable domain (remainder filled in from reference TRBV7-7 and TRBJ2-5): GAGVSQSPRYKVTKRGQDVTLRCDPISSHATLYWYQQALGQGPEFLTYFNYEAQPDKSGLPSDRFSAERPEGSISTLTIQRTEQRDSAMYRCASSLGQGTGETQYFGPGTRLLVL.

The chain carries TRBV2 and TRBJ2-4; the D gene is possibly TRBD2 (7 bases). CDR3 length: 17 residues. V dropped 7 bases and J dropped 2 bases, with 21 bases sitting between them. Per the germline V gene, CDR1 is SNHLY and CDR2 is FYNNEI. DNA for the CDR3: TGTGCCAGCATGTCAGGGGTCGCGCGGGGGTCCAAAAACATTCAGTACTTC. It is translated as CASMSGVARGSKNIQYF.

This clonotype was counted ten times or more. The V gene is TRBV29-1, the J gene TRBJ2-7, with D tentatively TRBD1 or TRBD2 (5 bases each). The CDR3 consists of 12 residues. V dropped 7 bases and J dropped 1 base, with 11 bases sitting between them. Germline V CDR1 and CDR2: SQVTM, ANQGSEA. The CDR3 loop is CSARDGSYEQYF. In DNA, the CDR3 is TGCAGCGCCCGGGACGGATCCTACGAGCAGTACTTC.